The 13 T cell receptor beta chains below come from one sample, sequenced in a study of blood T cell repertoires in COVID-19. Clones were sequenced by immunoSEQ multiplex PCR, and TCRdb holds only the in-frame ones, with some missing. The data show 85,000 to 130,000 clones, with under 90% seen just once and 11% to 15% held by the top ten. Sequenced input: peripheral blood. Receptors originate from a woman in her sixties with acute or convalescent COVID-19.

This clone was found a few times. This sequence joins TRBV18 and TRBJ1-3, with D possibly matching TRBD1 (5 bases). The V gene lost 6 bases and the J gene lost 0 bases, with 12 bases spanning the gap. Germline V gene data show CDR1 as KGHSH and CDR2 as LQKENI. The CDR3 has 15 amino acids. The CDR3 sequence is CASSPDTSSGNTIYF. CDR3 in DNA: TGTGCCAGCTCGCCGGACACGAGCTCTGGAAACACCATATATTTT.

This chain's CDR3 is CASSGQGRGANVLTF. The CDR3 nucleotides are TGTGCCAGCAGTGGACAGGGCAGAGGGGCCAACGTCCTGACTTTC. This sequence joins TRBV2 and TRBJ2-6; TRBD1 matches 7 bases. The CDR3 consists of 15 residues. Germline-derived CDR1 and CDR2 are SNHLY and FYNNEI. Trimming at V came to 4 bases and at J to 4 bases, leaving 4 bases not matched to a gene. Looking up the rest from reference TRBV2 and TRBJ2-6 gives the full variable domain: EPEVTQTPSHQVTQMGQEVILRCVPISNHLYFYWYRQILGQKVEFLVSFYNNEISEKSEIFDDQFSVERPDGSNFTLKIRSTKLEDSAMYFCASSGQGRGANVLTFGAGSRLTVL.

This clone was counted a few times. This chain joins TRBV20-1 and TRBJ2-1, with 9 bases lining up with TRBD2. Germline values: CDR1 DFQATT, CDR2 SNEGSKA (reference sequence). The CDR3 has 14 amino acids. The V segment lost 3 bases and the J segment 6 bases; nucleotides outside the gene matches: 6. CDR3 sequence reads: CSASERGVTNEQFF. DNA of the CDR3: TGCAGTGCTAGTGAGCGGGGGGTTACCAATGAGCAGTTCTTC.

The chain recombines TRBV20-1 with TRBJ2-5; 13 bases match TRBD2. CDR1 is DFQATT, CDR2 SNEGSKA, per germline (reference sequence). V was pared by 3 bases and J by 5 bases, with 6 bases of the junction left unmatched. CDR3 length: 15 amino acids. The CDR3 bases are TGCAGTGCTAGTCCCCCGGGACTAGCGGGGGAGACCCAGTACTTC. Translated, it gives CSASPPGLAGETQYF.

A word on this clone: One end of the junction varies from germline; a read error may be responsible. This sequence joins TRBV7-7 and TRBJ2-1; D remains unclear. Germline V gene lookup returns CDR1 SSHAT and CDR2 FNYEAQ (reference sequence). The CDR3 has 13 residues. CDR3 sequence (DNA): TGTGCTAGCAGCGCGGTGGGTAACAATGAGCAGTTCTTC. Translation: CASSAVGNNEQFF.

The chain uses TRBV6-2 or TRBV6-3 and TRBJ2-1; TRBD2 agrees at 11 bases. Germline values: CDR1 MNHEY, CDR2 SVGEGT. Trimming took 5 bases from V and 3 from J; bases not matched to a gene: 12. CDR3 length equals 18 residues. The CDR3 sequence is CASSALAGGERDYNEQFF. The DNA of the CDR3 is TGTGCCAGCAGTGCCCTAGCGGGGGGAGAAAGGGACTACAATGAGCAGTTCTTC.

This clone appeared many times. The sample holds other DNA sequences that translate to the same CDR3. V usage is TRBV7-9 and J usage is TRBJ2-7; the match to TRBD1 covers 7 bases. CDR3 length equals 13 residues. The germline V gene encodes CDR1 SEHNR and CDR2 FQNEAQ (reference sequence). J lost 0 bases, V lost 9 bases, and 5 bases had no gene match. The CDR3 is CASRDSLSYEQYF. In DNA form, the CDR3 reads TGTGCCAGTCGGGACAGCCTCTCCTACGAGCAGTACTTC. The complete variable domain, with remaining parts taken from reference TRBV7-9 and TRBJ2-7, reads DTGVSQNPRHKITKRGQNVTFRCDPISEHNRLYWYRQTLGQGPEFLTYFQNEAQLEKSRLLSDRFSAERPKGSFSTLEIQRTEQGDSAMYLCASRDSLSYEQYFGPGTRLTVT.

This clone was seen a single time. The chain couples TRBV2 to TRBJ1-4, with TRBD1 as a possible D gene (5 bases). Germline-derived CDR1 and CDR2 are SNHLY and FYNNEI. The CDR3 covers 13 residues. V was trimmed by 10 bases and J by 8 bases, leaving 17 bases between them. The chain's CDR3 is CATSPNQGEKLFF. CDR3 sequence (DNA): TGTGCCACGTCACCTAATCAGGGCGAAAAACTGTTTTTT.

V is TRBV5-1 and J is TRBJ2-3; TRBD1 is a possible D gene (7 bases). In germline, CDR1 is SGHRS, CDR2 YFSETQ. CDR3 length: 14 amino acids. Trimming took 9 bases from V and 4 from J, leaving 18 bases between them. The CDR3 sequence is CATQSEGAADTQYF. CDR3 bases: TGCGCCACACAATCGGAGGGGGCGGCAGATACGCAGTATTTT. The entire variable domain, with the rest obtained from reference TRBV5-1 and TRBJ2-3, is as follows: KAGVTQTPRYLIKTRGQQVTLSCSPISGHRSVSWYQQTPGQGLQFLFEYFSETQRNKGNFPGRFSGRQFSNSRSEMNVSTLELGDSALYLCATQSEGAADTQYFGPGTRLTVL.

The chain couples TRBV7-9 to TRBJ2-1; TRBD2 aligns across 12 bases. This CDR3 comprises 15 residues. V lost 5 bases, J lost 4 bases, and 3 bases stayed unmatched. Looked up from germline, CDR1 is SEHNR and CDR2 is FQNEAQ (reference sequence). The CDR3 DNA is TGTGCCAGCAGCCTGACTAGCGGGGGATACAATGAGCAGTTCTTC. It codes for CASSLTSGGYNEQFF.

V is TRBV7-9 and J is TRBJ1-5, with D unclear. V was cut by 1 base and J by 6 bases, with 13 bases left in between. CDR1 is SEHNR, CDR2 FQNEAQ, per germline (reference sequence). The CDR3 covers 15 residues. The CDR3 sequence: CASSLGAATPQPQHF. In nucleotides, the CDR3 is TGTGCCAGCAGCTTAGGAGCGGCCACCCCTCAGCCCCAGCATTTT.

The chain carries TRBV5-1 and TRBJ2-5; 9 nucleotides match TRBD2. Germline V gives CDR1 SGHRS, CDR2 YFSETQ. This CDR3 has 14 amino acids. Losses at the gene ends were 4 bases for V and 5 bases for J; bases not matched to a gene: 6. CDR3 residues: CASSKGLAGETQYF. Here the CDR3 DNA reads TGCGCCAGCAGCAAGGGACTAGCAGGGGAGACCCAGTACTTC.

This chain uses TRBV6-5 with TRBJ1-2; the match to TRBD1 covers 8 bases. V lost 2 bases and J lost 8; bases outside the gene matches: 7. CDR3 length: 14 amino acids. Germline CDR1 is MNHEY and CDR2 is SVGAGI. This CDR3 reads CASSYGDRGRGYTF. Here the CDR3 DNA reads TGTGCCAGCAGTTACGGCGACAGGGGAAGAGGCTACACCTTC.